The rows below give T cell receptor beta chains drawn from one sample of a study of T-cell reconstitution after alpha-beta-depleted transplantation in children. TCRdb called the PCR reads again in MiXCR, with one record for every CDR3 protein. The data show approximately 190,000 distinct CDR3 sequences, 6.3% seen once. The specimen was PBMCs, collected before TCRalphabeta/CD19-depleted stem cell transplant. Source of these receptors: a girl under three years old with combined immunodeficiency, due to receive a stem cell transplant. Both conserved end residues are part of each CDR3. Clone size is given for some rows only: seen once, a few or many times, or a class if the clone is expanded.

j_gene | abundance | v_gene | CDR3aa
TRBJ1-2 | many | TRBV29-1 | CSAAETGGDYGYTF
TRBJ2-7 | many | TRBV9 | CASSSSSGGLSSYEQYF
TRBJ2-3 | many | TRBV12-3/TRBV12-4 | CASSPYNPDTQYF
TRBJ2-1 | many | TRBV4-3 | CASSQDSRGSSYNEQFF
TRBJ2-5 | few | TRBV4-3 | CASSQDSWETQYF
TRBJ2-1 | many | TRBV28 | CASSMLPYNEQFF
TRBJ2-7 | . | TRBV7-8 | CASSPQTRGLYEQYF
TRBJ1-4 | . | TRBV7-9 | CASSFTGTYEKLFF
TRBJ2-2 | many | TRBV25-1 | CASSDTRRGTRNTGELFF
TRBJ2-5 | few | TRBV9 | CASSVGPPRQGAETQYF
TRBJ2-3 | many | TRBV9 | CASSATPGHPTDTQYF
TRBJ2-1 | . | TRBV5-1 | CASTAGTGGPVASYNEQFF
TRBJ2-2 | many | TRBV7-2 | CASSLVAGFGELFF
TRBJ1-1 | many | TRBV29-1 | CSASRVGENTEAFF
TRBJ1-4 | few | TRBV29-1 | CSVGTHTTNEKLFF
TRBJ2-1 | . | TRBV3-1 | CASSHGGEYNEQFF
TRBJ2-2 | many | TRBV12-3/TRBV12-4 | CASMETGELFF
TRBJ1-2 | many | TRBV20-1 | CSASVTGTTIYGYTF
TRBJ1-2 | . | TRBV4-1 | CASSQPLTTGKIYGYTF
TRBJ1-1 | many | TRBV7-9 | CASSLVIANTEAFF
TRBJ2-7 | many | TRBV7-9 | CASSLKTKGNEQYF
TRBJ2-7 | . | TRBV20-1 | CCARVQGGFYSYEQYF
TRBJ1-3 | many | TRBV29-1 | CSVDRDPGNTIYF
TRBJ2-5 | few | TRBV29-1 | CSVPRKGLETQYF
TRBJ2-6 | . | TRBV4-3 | CASSQVWGAGANVLTF
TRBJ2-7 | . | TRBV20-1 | CCARVPMGLAGDSYEQYF
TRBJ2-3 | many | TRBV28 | CASSLWGSSEDTQYF
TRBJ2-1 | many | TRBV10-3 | CAISESGGQGNEQFF
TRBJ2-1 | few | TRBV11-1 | CASSLEWGRREGLTEQFF
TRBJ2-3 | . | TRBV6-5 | CASSYQRLAVSDTQYF
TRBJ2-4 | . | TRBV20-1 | CSARDLAKNIQYF
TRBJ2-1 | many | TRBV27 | CASSVLAGGPYEQFF
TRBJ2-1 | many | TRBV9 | CASSDSVGPYNEQFF
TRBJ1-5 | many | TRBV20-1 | CSASGQSFSNQPQHF
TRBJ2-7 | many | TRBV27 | CASSYGSGGEQYF
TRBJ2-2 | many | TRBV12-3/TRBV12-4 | CASSSNWWTTTGELFF
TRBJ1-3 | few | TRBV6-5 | CASRGQPTSGNTIYF
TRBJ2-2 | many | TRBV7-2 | CANSSSGTGGLLRTIAGELFF
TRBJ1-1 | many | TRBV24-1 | CATSDLKGYEAFF